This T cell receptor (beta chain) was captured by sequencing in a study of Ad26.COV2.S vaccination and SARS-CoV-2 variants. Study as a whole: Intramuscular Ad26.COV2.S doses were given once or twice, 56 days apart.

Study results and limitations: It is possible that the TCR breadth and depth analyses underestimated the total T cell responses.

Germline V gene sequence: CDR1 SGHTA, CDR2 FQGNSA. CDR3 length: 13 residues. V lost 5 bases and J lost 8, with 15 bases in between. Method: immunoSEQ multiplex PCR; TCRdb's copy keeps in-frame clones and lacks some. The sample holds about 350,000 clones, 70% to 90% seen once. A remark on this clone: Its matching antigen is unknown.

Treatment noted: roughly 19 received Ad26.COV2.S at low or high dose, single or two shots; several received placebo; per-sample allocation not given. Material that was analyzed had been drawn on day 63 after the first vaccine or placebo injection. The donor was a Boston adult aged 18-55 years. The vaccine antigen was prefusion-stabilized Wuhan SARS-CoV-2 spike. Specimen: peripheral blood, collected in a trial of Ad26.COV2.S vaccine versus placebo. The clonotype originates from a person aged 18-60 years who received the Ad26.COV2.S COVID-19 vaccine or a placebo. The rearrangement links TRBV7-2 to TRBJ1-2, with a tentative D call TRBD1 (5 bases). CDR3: CASSIVGARGYTF. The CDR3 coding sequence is TGTGCCAGCAGCATTGTAGGGGCGAGGGGCTACACCTTC.